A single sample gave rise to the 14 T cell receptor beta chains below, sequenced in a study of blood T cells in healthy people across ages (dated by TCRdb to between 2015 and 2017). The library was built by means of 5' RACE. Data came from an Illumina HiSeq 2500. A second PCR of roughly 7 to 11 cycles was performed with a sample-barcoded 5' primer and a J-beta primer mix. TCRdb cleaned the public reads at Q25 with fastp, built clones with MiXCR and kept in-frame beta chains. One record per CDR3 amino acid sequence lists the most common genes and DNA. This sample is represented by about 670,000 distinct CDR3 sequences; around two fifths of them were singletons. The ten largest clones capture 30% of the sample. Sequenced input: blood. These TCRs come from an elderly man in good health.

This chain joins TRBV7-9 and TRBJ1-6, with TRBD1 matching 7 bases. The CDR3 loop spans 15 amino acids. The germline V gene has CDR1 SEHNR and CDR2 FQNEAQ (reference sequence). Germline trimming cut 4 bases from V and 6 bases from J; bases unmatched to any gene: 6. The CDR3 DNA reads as TGTGCCAGCAGCTCTGGGACAGAATCTAATTCACCCCTCCACTTT. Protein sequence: CASSSGTESNSPLHF. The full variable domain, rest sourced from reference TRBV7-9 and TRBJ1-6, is DTGVSQNPRHKITKRGQNVTFRCDPISEHNRLYWYRQTLGQGPEFLTYFQNEAQLEKSRLLSDRFSAERPKGSFSTLEIQRTEQGDSAMYLCASSSGTESNSPLHFGNGTRLTVT.

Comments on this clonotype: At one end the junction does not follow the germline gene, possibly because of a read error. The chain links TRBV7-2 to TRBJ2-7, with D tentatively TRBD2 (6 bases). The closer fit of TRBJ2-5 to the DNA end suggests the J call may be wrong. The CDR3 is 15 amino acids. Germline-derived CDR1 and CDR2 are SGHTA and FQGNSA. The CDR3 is CASGLGVGGGETQYF. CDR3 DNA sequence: TGTGCCAGCGGCTTAGGGGTCGGTGGAGGGGAGACCCAGTACTTC.

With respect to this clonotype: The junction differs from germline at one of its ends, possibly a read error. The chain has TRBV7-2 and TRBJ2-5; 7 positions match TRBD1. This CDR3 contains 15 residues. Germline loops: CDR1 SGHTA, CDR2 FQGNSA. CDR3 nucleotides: TGTGCCAGCAGCCCAGCAGGGACAGTCCAAGAGACCCGGTACTTC. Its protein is CASSPAGTVQETRYF.

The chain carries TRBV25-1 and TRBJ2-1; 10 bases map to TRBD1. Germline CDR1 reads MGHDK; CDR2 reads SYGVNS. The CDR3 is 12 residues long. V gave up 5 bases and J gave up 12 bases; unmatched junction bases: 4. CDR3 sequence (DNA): TGTGCCAGCAGTCCCCGGGACAGGGGGCAGTTCTTC. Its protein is CASSPRDRGQFF.

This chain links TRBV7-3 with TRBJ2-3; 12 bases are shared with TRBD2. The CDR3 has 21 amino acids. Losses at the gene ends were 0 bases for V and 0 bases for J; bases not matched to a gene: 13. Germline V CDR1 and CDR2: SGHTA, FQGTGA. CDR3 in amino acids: CASSLTSTSGSWQSSTDTQYF. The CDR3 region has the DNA TGTGCCAGCAGCTTAACGTCGACTAGCGGGAGTTGGCAATCTAGCACAGATACGCAGTATTTT.

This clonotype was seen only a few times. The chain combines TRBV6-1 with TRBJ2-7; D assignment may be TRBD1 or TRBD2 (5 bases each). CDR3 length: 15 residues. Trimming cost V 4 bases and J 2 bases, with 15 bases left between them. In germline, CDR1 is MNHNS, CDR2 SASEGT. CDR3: CASSASGRGTYEQYF. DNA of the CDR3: TGTGCCAGCAGTGCTTCGGGACGGGGAACCTACGAGCAGTACTTC.

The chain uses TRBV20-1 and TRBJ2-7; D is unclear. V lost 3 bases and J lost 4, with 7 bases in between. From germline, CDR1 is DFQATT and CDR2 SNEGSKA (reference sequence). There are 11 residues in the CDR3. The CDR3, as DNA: TGCAGTGCTAGTAAGCAATACGAGCAGTACTTC. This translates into CSASKQYEQYF.

In nucleotides, the CDR3 is TGTGCCAGCAGTTTAAGATCCGCGACTTGGCGCACAGATACGCAGTATTTT. Encoded protein: CASSLRSATWRTDTQYF. The V call is TRBV28, the J call TRBJ2-3; D is ambiguous. V shed 2 bases and J shed 1 base, with 16 bases lying between them. This CDR3 comprises 17 residues. Germline CDR1 reads MDHEN; CDR2 reads SYDVKM.

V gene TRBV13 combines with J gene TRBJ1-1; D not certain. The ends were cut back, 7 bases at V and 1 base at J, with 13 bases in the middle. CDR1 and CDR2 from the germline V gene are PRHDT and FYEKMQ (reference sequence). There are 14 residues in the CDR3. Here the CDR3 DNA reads TGTGCCAGCACCTCAGGCAGGCCGAACACTGAAGCTTTCTTT. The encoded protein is CASTSGRPNTEAFF.

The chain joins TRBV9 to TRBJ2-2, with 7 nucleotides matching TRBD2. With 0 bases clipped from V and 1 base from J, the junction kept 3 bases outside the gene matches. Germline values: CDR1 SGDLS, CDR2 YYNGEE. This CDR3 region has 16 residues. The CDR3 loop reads CASSVEVAGNTGELFF. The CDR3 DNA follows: TGTGCCAGCAGCGTAGAGGTAGCGGGGAACACCGGGGAGCTGTTTTTT.

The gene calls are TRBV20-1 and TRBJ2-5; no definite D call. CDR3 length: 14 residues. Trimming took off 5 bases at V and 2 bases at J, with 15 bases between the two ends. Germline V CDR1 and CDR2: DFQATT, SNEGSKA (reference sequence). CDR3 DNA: TGCAGTGCTTCCGATAGTCGGCGGCAAGAGACCCAGTACTTC. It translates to CSASDSRRQETQYF.

The CDR3 DNA sequence: TGTGCCAGCAGCGCGGGGACTAGCGAAGAGCAGTTCTTC. Its translation: CASSAGTSEEQFF. This chain uses TRBV5-4 with TRBJ2-1; TRBD2 matches 10 bases. Looked up from germline, CDR1 is SGHNT and CDR2 is YYREEE (reference sequence). This CDR3 spans 13 amino acids. V was pared by 4 bases and J by 10 bases, with 5 bases of the junction left unmatched.

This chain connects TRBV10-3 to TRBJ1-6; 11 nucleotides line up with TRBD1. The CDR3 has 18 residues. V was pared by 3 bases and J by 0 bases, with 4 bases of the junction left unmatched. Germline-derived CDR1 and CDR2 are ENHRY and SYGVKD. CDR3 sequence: CAISDRDRGSSYNSPLHF. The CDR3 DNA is TGTGCCATCAGTGACCGGGACAGGGGGAGCTCCTATAATTCACCCCTCCACTTT.

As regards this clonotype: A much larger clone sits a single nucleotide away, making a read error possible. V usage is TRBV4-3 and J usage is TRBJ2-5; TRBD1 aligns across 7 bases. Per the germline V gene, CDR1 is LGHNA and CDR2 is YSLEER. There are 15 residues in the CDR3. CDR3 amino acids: CASSQDYRGQETQHF. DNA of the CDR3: TGCGCCAGCAGCCAAGATTACAGGGGCCAAGAGACCCAGCACTTC.